This T cell receptor beta chain was retrieved from a study of T cells in Graves' hyperthyroidism and ophthalmopathy. Germline assignment: CDR1 SNHLY and CDR2 FYNNEI. V was clipped by 7 bases and J by 0 bases, with 16 bases between them. The CDR3 contains 16 residues. This clonotype was observed a handful of times. Authors of the study amplified TCR beta CDR3 regions from RNA transcripts. With the HTBI primer set, the TCR CDR3 went through a first round of RT-PCR. TCRdb independently ran MiXCR on the multiplex PCR reads; one entry per CDR3 protein. The repertoire includes about 350,000 distinct CDR3 sequences, 17% of them detected once, and approximately 35% sits in the top ten.

The sequence derives from a woman between 25 and 40 years old with Graves' hyperthyroidism that later progressed to Graves' ophthalmopathy. The rearrangement joins TRBV2 to TRBJ1-3; tentative D call: TRBD1 (5 bases). The sample taken for sequencing was blood. CDR3 DNA sequence: TGTGCCAGCAACGGGCGGGCGGACAACTCTGGAAACACCATATATTTT. Its translation is CASNGRADNSGNTIYF.